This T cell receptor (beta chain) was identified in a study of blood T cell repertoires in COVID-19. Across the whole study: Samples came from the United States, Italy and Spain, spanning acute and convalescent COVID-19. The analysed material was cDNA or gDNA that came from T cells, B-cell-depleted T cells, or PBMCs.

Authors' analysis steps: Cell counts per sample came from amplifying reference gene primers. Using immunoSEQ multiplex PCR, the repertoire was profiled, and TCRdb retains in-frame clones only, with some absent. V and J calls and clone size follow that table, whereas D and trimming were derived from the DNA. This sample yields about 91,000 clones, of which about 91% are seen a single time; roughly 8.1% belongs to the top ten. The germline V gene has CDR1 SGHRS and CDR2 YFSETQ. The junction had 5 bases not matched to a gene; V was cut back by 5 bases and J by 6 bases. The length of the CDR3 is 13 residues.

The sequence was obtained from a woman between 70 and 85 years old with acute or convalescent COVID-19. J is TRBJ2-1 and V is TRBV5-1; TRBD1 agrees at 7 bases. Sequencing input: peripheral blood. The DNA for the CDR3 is TGCGCCAGCAGGGGACAGAAGGGCAATGAGCAGTTCTTC. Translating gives CASRGQKGNEQFF.